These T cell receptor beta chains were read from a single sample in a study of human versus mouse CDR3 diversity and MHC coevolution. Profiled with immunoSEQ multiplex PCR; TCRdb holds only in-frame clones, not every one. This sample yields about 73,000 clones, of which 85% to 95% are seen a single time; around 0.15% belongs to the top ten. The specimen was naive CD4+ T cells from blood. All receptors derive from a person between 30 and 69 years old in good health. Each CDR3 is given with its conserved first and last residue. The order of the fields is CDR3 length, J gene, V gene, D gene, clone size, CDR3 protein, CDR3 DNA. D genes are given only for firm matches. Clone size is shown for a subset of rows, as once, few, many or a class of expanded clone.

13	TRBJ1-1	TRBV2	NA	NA	CASRRDGNTEAFF	TGTGCCAGCAGGCGAGACGGGAACACTGAGGCTTTCTTT
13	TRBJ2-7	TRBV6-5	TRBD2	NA	CASTAGGPYEQYF	TGTGCCAGCACTGCGGGGGGGCCCTACGAGCAGTACTTC
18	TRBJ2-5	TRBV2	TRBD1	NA	CASSEGKWTGVVGETQYF	TGTGCCAGCAGTGAAGGAAAGTGGACAGGGGTGGTTGGGGAGACCCAGTACTTC
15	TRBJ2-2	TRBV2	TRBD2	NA	CASSETSGAIGELFF	TGTGCCAGCAGTGAGACTAGCGGGGCAATCGGGGAGCTGTTTTTT
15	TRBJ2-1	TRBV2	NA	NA	CASSVFSQVYNEQFF	TGTGCCAGCAGTGTGTTTAGCCAAGTCTACAATGAGCAGTTCTTC
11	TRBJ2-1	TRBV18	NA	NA	CASSGANEQFF	TGTGCCAGCTCAGGGGCCAATGAGCAGTTCTTC
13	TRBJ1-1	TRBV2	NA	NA	CASMVDRNTEAFF	TGTGCCAGCATGGTGGACAGGAACACTGAAGCTTTCTTT
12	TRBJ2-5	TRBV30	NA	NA	CAWSVVGETQYF	TGTGCCTGGAGTGTCGTCGGGGAGACCCAGTACTTC
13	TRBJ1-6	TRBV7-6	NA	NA	CASRRQENSPLHF	TGTGCCAGCAGGAGACAGGAAAATTCACCCCTCCACTTT
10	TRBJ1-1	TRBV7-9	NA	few	CASSRYGAFF	TGTGCCAGCAGCCGGTACGGAGCTTTCTTT
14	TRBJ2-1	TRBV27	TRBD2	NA	CASAGLAGSHEQFF	TGTGCCAGCGCAGGACTAGCGGGATCCCATGAGCAGTTCTTC
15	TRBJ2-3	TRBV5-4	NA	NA	CASGGGGAQADTQYF	TGTGCCAGCGGGGGGGGCGGGGCGCAGGCAGATACGCAGTATTTT
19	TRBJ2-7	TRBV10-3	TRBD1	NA	CAISELPGQGARGSYEQYF	TGTGCCATCAGTGAGTTACCGGGACAGGGGGCGCGAGGGTCCTACGAGCAGTACTTC
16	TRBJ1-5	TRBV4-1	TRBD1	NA	CASSRRPDRDHQPQHF	TGCGCCAGCAGCAGACGGCCGGACAGGGACCATCAGCCCCAGCATTTT
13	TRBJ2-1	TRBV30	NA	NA	CAWKRLHYNEQFF	TGTGCCTGGAAAAGACTACACTACAATGAGCAGTTCTTC
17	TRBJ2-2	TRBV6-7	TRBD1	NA	CASSYIRTGEGTGELFF	TGTGCCAGCAGTTACATCAGGACAGGGGAAGGAACCGGGGAGCTGTTTTTT
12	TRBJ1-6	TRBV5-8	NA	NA	CASSWLNSPLHF	TGTGCCAGCAGCTGGCTTAATTCACCCCTCCACTTT
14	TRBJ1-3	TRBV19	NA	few	CASSKWADTNTIYF	TGTGCCAGTAGTAAGTGGGCAGATACGAACACCATATATTTT
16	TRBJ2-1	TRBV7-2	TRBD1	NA	CASSLGFGQGGGEQFF	TGTGCCAGCAGCTTAGGTTTCGGACAGGGGGGCGGTGAGCAGTTCTTC
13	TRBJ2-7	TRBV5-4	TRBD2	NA	CASSMGTSYEQYF	TGTGCCAGCAGCATGGGGACTAGCTACGAGCAGTACTTC
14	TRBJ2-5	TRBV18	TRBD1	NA	CASSPGTVQETQYF	TGTGCCAGCTCACCGGGGACAGTACAAGAGACCCAGTACTTC
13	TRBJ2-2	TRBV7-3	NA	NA	CASSLTGSGELFF	TGTGCCAGCAGCTTAACCGGGAGCGGGGAGCTGTTTTTT
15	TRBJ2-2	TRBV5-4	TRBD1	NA	CASSLAGRGNGELFF	TGTGCCAGCAGCTTGGCCGGCAGGGGGAACGGGGAGCTGTTTTTT
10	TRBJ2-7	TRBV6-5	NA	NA	CASSPNRPPF	TGTGCCAGCAGTCCCAACAGGCCTCCCTTC
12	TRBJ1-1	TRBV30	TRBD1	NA	CAWKGAPTEAFF	TGTGCCTGGAAGGGGGCGCCCACTGAAGCTTTCTTT
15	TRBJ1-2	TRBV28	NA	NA	CASRNDRYWDYGYTF	TGTGCCAGCAGGAACGACAGGTATTGGGACTATGGCTACACCTTC
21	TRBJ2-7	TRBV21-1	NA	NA	CASSRADVGRELPRLFYEQYF	TGTGCCAGCAGCAGGGCCGACGTCGGGCGGGAACTTCCCCGGCTTTTCTACGAGCAGTACTTC
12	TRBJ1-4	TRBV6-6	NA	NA	CASSYINEKLFF	TGTGCCAGCAGTTATATAAATGAAAAACTGTTTTTT
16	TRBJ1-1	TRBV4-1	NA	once	CASSQGAARTNTEAFF	TGCGCCAGCAGCCAAGGTGCAGCTAGAACGAACACTGAAGCTTTCTTT
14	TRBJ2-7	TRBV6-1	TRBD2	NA	CASRRTSGNYEQYF	TGTGCCAGCAGGCGGACTAGCGGGAACTACGAGCAGTACTTC
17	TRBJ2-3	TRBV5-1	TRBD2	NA	CASRASGGIRSTDTQYF	TGCGCCAGTAGGGCTAGCGGGGGGATTCGAAGCACAGATACGCAGTATTTT
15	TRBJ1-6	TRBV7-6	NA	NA	CASSLVQGYNSPLHF	TGTGCCAGCAGCCTAGTCCAGGGGTATAATTCACCCCTCCACTTT
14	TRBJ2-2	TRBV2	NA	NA	CASSEPPFTGELFF	TGTGCCAGCAGTGAACCTCCTTTCACCGGGGAGCTGTTTTTT
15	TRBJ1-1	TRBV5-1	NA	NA	CASSLAGGANTEAFF	TGCGCCAGCAGCTTGGCGGGCGGGGCTAACACTGAAGCTTTCTTT
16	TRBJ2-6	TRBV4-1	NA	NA	CASSQFITAGANVLTF	TGCGCCAGCAGCCAATTTATCACAGCTGGGGCCAACGTCCTGACTTTC
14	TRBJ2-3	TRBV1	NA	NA	CTSSQNPEGDTQYF	TGCACCAGCAGCCAGAATCCCGAGGGAGATACGCAGTATTTT
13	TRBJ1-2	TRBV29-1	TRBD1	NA	CSVDRGQDYGYTF	TGCAGCGTTGACAGGGGGCAGGATTATGGCTACACCTTC
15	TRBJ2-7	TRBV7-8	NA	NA	CASSLLRDTTYEQYF	TGTGCCAGCAGCTTACTTCGGGACACTACCTACGAGCAGTACTTC
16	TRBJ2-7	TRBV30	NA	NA	CAWSGTRNRAKYEQYF	TGTGCCTGGAGTGGCACGCGTAACAGGGCAAAATACGAGCAGTACTTC
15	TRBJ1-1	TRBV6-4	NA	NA	CASSDSRTDFAEAFF	TGTGCCAGCAGTGACTCGAGGACAGACTTTGCTGAAGCTTTCTTT
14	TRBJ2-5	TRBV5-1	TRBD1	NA	CASSVGQGQETQYF	TGCGCCAGCAGCGTCGGACAGGGACAAGAGACCCAGTACTTC
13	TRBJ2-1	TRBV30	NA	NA	CAWRLPGYNEQFF	TGTGCCTGGAGATTGCCCGGCTACAATGAGCAGTTCTTC
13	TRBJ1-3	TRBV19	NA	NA	CASTRDSGNTIYF	TGTGCCAGTACCCGGGACTCTGGAAACACCATATATTTT
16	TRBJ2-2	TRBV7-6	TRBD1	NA	CASSLAGGTGSAELFF	TGTGCCAGCAGCTTAGCGGGAGGGACAGGGTCGGCGGAGCTGTTTTTT
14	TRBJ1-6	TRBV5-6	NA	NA	CASSLRSVPSPLHF	TGTGCCAGCAGCTTGAGGAGCGTCCCTTCACCCCTCCACTTT